The 31 T cell receptor beta chains in this list originate from one sample, sequenced in a study of blood T cell repertoires in COVID-19. The protocol was immunoSEQ multiplex PCR, while the TCRdb copy is restricted to in-frame clones and leaves out a portion. The table includes 50,000 to 75,000 clones, about 92% detected once. Material: peripheral blood. The receptor set was obtained from a man aged 50 or older with active COVID-19.

The CDR3 sequence is CAWSPLWNTEAFF. The CDR3 nucleotides are TGTGCCTGGAGCCCCCTTTGGAACACTGAAGCTTTCTTT. The V and J genes are TRBV30 and TRBJ1-1, with no clear D. The germline gives CDR1 GTSNPN, CDR2 SVGIG (reference sequence). The CDR3 has 13 residues. Trimming cost V 3 bases and J 1 base, with 9 bases left between them.

The gene calls are TRBV11-2 and TRBJ2-7, with 15 nucleotides matching TRBD2. V lost 4 bases, J lost 3 bases, and 10 bases stayed unmatched. Germline values: CDR1 SGHAT, CDR2 FQNNGV. The CDR3 has 18 residues. CDR3 sequence reads: CASSSGLAGGLSVYEQYF. The CDR3 nucleotides are TGTGCCAGCAGCTCGGGACTAGCGGGGGGCCTGTCGGTCTACGAGCAGTACTTC.

V gene TRBV7-2 combines with J gene TRBJ2-1, with TRBD1 identical over 7 bases. The CDR3 consists of 15 residues. Germline assignment: CDR1 SGHTA and CDR2 FQGNSA. The V gene end was trimmed by 2 bases and the J gene end by 4 bases; junction bases not matched to a gene: 5. Written as DNA, the CDR3 is TGTGCCAGCAGCTTAACCGTGACAGGGTACAATGAGCAGTTCTTC. This sequence encodes CASSLTVTGYNEQFF.

CDR3 DNA: TGTGCCAGCAGCCCCGGGACAGGGGCCGAGCAGTTCTTC. It codes for CASSPGTGAEQFF. This chain uses TRBV28 with TRBJ2-1; 10 bases align to TRBD1. The length of the CDR3 is 13 residues. Per germline, CDR1 MDHEN and CDR2 SYDVKM. After removal of 6 bases from V and 10 bases from J, the junction contained 6 bases not matched to a gene.

This chain uses TRBV18 with TRBJ1-4; 7 positions agree with TRBD1. From germline, CDR1 is KGHSH and CDR2 LQKENI. Trimming cost V 3 bases and J 0 bases; bases outside gene matches: 7. The CDR3 loop spans 17 amino acids. CDR3 region: CASSPGTAATTNEKLFF. Written as DNA, the CDR3 is TGTGCCAGCTCACCCGGGACAGCGGCCACAACTAATGAAAAACTGTTTTTT.

The chain carries TRBV2 and TRBJ2-3; TRBD1 might be the D (6 bases). The germline V gene encodes CDR1 SNHLY and CDR2 FYNNEI. Trimming left V 8 bases short and J 0 bases short, with 18 bases between. The CDR3 loop spans 16 amino acids. CDR3 DNA: TGTGCCAGCCAGTCCGAGGGGGTACCTAGCACAGATACGCAGTATTTT. Amino acids: CASQSEGVPSTDTQYF.

Notes on this clone: Germline and junction disagree at one end, which may indicate a read error. The chain links TRBV29-1 to TRBJ2-1; 12 bases map to TRBD2. The CDR3 is made up of 12 amino acids. Germline V gene data show CDR1 as SQVTM and CDR2 as ANQGSEA. CDR3: CSVAYLAGGLIF. DNA for the CDR3: TGCAGCGTTGCTTACCTAGCGGGAGGGCTTATCTTC.

V usage is TRBV21-1 and J usage is TRBJ2-7; TRBD2 was called by the table and not checked on the DNA. TRBV21-1 is reported as a pseudogene. The CDR3 contains 16 residues. CDR3 sequence (DNA): TGTGCCAGCAGCAAAGGGGGGGAAGGCAGGGTGTACGAGCAGTACTTC. Its protein is CASSKGGEGRVYEQYF.

The J gene is TRBJ2-1, the V gene TRBV5-6; 10 nucleotides line up with TRBD2. Per the germline V gene, CDR1 is SGHDT and CDR2 is YYEEEE. The V gene end was trimmed by 1 base and the J gene end by 7 bases; junction bases not matched to a gene: 2. This CDR3 is 14 amino acids long. For the CDR3, the DNA is TGTGCCAGCAGCTTGAGCGGGGGGGCGAATGAGCAGTTCTTC. Its protein product is CASSLSGGANEQFF.

The J gene is TRBJ1-2, the V gene TRBV19; D might be TRBD1 (6 bases). Looked up from germline, CDR1 is LNHDA and CDR2 is SQIVND (reference sequence). Trimming took 10 bases from V and 7 from J, leaving 22 bases between them. This CDR3 comprises 14 residues. The CDR3 DNA reads as TGTGCCACCCCTCGCGCAGGGGCGACCTTTGGCTACACCTTC. It codes for CATPRAGATFGYTF.

The chain uses TRBV7-3 and TRBJ2-5; TRBD1 agrees at 10 bases. The CDR3 is 15 residues long. In germline, CDR1 is SGHTA, CDR2 FQGTGA. With V trimmed by 5 bases and J by 0 bases, 3 bases remained unmatched. CDR3 coding DNA: TGTGCCAGCAGCACCGGGACAGGGGACCAAGAGACCCAGTACTTC. Translated: CASSTGTGDQETQYF.

The rearrangement uses TRBV7-2 and TRBJ1-5, with TRBD1 as a possible D gene (6 bases). The V gene's germline CDR1 is SGHTA and CDR2 FQGNSA. V lost 4 bases and J lost 6, with 13 bases in between. The CDR3 consists of 14 residues. Here the CDR3 reads CASSSYRDGQPQHF. The CDR3 coding sequence is TGTGCCAGCAGCTCCTACAGGGATGGTCAGCCCCAGCATTTT.

The chain employs TRBV18 and TRBJ2-5, with a weak D call TRBD2 (6 bases). Trimming pared 5 bases from V and 5 bases from J, leaving 12 bases between. Germline CDR1 is KGHSH and CDR2 is LQKENI. The CDR3 has 13 amino acids. The CDR3 DNA reads TGTGCCAGCTCAGAGGGACTTCAGGAGACCCAGTACTTC. This encodes CASSEGLQETQYF.

The chain is built from TRBV12-5 and TRBJ2-1; no definite D call. Germline CDR1 and CDR2: LGHNT and FRNRAP. V was trimmed by 1 base and J by 8 bases, leaving 21 bases between them. This CDR3 comprises 17 residues. CDR3 bases: TGTGCTAGTGGTTTGGGAACAGATTCGTCCGCCGCCCATGAGCAGTTCTTC. It translates to CASGLGTDSSAAHEQFF.

The chain uses TRBV27 and TRBJ1-5; weak D call: TRBD1 (6 bases). Germline loops: CDR1 MNHEY, CDR2 SMNVEV (reference sequence). This CDR3 contains 16 residues. Trimming stripped 4 bases from V and 1 base from J, with 14 bases between. In DNA form, the CDR3 reads TGTGCCAGCAGTTCACAGGGTTCGAGGAGCAATCAGCCCCAGCATTTT. As protein: CASSSQGSRSNQPQHF.

The gene calls are TRBV19 and TRBJ2-1; D remains ambiguous. This CDR3 is 15 amino acids long. Germline V gene sequence: CDR1 LNHDA, CDR2 SQIVND (reference sequence). Trimming cost V 4 bases and J 0 bases, with 10 bases left between them. Here the CDR3 DNA reads TGTGCCAGTAGTAAAGTAGTAAGCTCCTACAATGAGCAGTTCTTC. Amino acids: CASSKVVSSYNEQFF.

The chain has TRBV7-8 and TRBJ1-2; a possible D gene is TRBD1 (6 bases). The CDR3 runs 17 residues. The V end was cut by 1 base, the J end by 4 bases, with 19 bases between. Germline CDR1 reads SGHVS; CDR2 reads FQNEAQ. The CDR3 region is CASSLGRQALPGYGYTF. The CDR3 coding sequence is TGTGCCAGCAGCTTAGGGAGACAGGCCCTACCGGGCTATGGCTACACCTTC.

This clone was observed once. CDR3 loop: CASSAIGGGRPVVYGYTF. CDR3 DNA: TGTGCCAGCAGCGCTATAGGGGGCGGGCGCCCTGTTGTCTATGGCTACACCTTC. The chain carries TRBV7-9 and TRBJ1-2; 7 bases are shared with TRBD1. The V segment lost 5 bases and the J segment 4 bases; nucleotides outside the gene matches: 19. CDR1 and CDR2 (germline): SEHNR, FQNEAQ (reference sequence). This CDR3 comprises 18 residues.

CDR3 bases: TGTGCCAGCAGCCCAATGACAGGGGGAGATAACAATGAGCAGTTCTTC. It encodes CASSPMTGGDNNEQFF. This chain links TRBV28 with TRBJ2-1; 9 nucleotides agree with TRBD1. The CDR3 contains 16 residues. Unmatched junction bases numbered 11, after V lost 6 bases and J lost 5 bases. The germline V gene has CDR1 MDHEN and CDR2 SYDVKM.

The chain links TRBV28 to TRBJ1-1; D gene ambiguous. CDR1 is MDHEN, CDR2 SYDVKM, per germline. Trimming took 2 bases from V and 4 from J, leaving 5 bases between them. The CDR3 sequence is 12 residues long. CDR3: CASSLKLTEAFF. In DNA, the CDR3 is TGTGCCAGCAGTTTAAAGCTCACTGAAGCTTTCTTT.

The chain carries TRBV5-4 and TRBJ2-7; 8 bases are a match to TRBD2. The V and J ends lost 3 bases and 9 bases, in that order; junction bases with no gene match: 20. The CDR3 sequence is 17 residues long. CDR1 and CDR2 from the germline V gene are SGHNT and YYREEE (reference sequence). In nucleotides, the CDR3 is TGTGCCAGCAGCTCGGGCACCGGGGGGGGTAGTTCACTTGTGCAGTACTTC. This codes for CASSSGTGGGSSLVQYF.

V usage is TRBV18 and J usage is TRBJ1-2; a possible D gene is TRBD1 (6 bases). Germline loops: CDR1 KGHSH, CDR2 LQKENI. The CDR3 extends over 16 amino acids. Trimming stripped 2 bases from V and 2 bases from J, with 15 bases between. Here the CDR3 DNA reads TGTGCCAGCTCACCAAGTATTGTTCAGGGGAACTATGGCTACACCTTC. Protein: CASSPSIVQGNYGYTF.

V and J are TRBV7-9 and TRBJ2-7, with 10 bases fitting TRBD1. V trimming: 5 bases; J trimming: 3 bases; junction bases outside the gene matches: 7. Germline lookup yields CDR1 SEHNR and CDR2 FQNEAQ (reference sequence). CDR3 length equals 15 residues. CDR3 coding DNA: TGTGCCAGCAGCCCCGACAGGGGGCGCGTCTACGAGCAGTACTTC. It yields the protein CASSPDRGRVYEQYF.

This clone showed up just a few times. CDR3 region: CATSDRGLRGYTF. The CDR3 DNA reads as TGTGCCACCAGTGACAGGGGATTGCGTGGCTACACCTTC. The chain joins TRBV15 to TRBJ1-2, with 8 bases lining up with TRBD1. The CDR3 runs 13 residues. Germline assignment: CDR1 LNHNV and CDR2 YYDKDF (reference sequence). The ends lost 6 bases at V and 7 bases at J; junction bases unmatched: 7.

The chain joins TRBV28 to TRBJ2-1, with 9 bases lining up with TRBD2. Per the germline V gene, CDR1 is MDHEN and CDR2 is SYDVKM. The CDR3 has 15 amino acids. The trim removed 3 bases at V and 3 bases at J, leaving 3 bases unmatched. The CDR3 loop is CASSFLAGNYNEQFF. The CDR3 nucleotides read TGTGCCAGCAGTTTTCTAGCGGGGAACTACAATGAGCAGTTCTTC. Combining the CDR3 with reference TRBV28 and TRBJ2-1 gives the whole variable domain DVKVTQSSRYLVKRTGEKVFLECVQDMDHENMFWYRQDPGLGLRLIYFSYDVKMKEKGDIPEGYSVSREKKERFSLILESASTNQTSMYLCASSFLAGNYNEQFFGPGTRLTVL.

The rearrangement links TRBV29-1 to TRBJ2-1; TRBD2 might be the D (6 bases). Germline loops: CDR1 SQVTM, CDR2 ANQGSEA. Deletions cut 7 bases from V and 6 bases from J, with 10 bases between. This CDR3 has 11 residues. CDR3 loop: CSALGGNEQFF. The CDR3 DNA follows: TGCAGCGCTCTGGGGGGCAATGAGCAGTTCTTC.

The chain is built from TRBV28 and TRBJ1-5, with D unclear. V lost 6 bases, J lost 3 bases, and 12 bases lay in between. CDR1 MDHEN and CDR2 SYDVKM come from the germline V gene. The CDR3 sequence is 14 residues long. CDR3 protein: CASRSPGNNQPQHF. CDR3 bases: TGTGCCAGCAGATCGCCGGGAAACAATCAGCCCCAGCATTTT.

The chain combines TRBV28 with TRBJ2-1; the D gene is possibly TRBD2 (5 bases). V lost 6 bases and J lost 7, with 16 bases in between. In germline, CDR1 is MDHEN, CDR2 SYDVKM. This CDR3 is 14 amino acids long. The CDR3 bases are TGTGCCAGCAGCCTCGGACTCGGTTGGAATGAGCAGTTCTTC. Translated: CASSLGLGWNEQFF.

The chain recombines TRBV18 with TRBJ1-1, with a weak D call TRBD1 (6 bases). Trimming shortened V by 2 bases and J by 1 base, and 14 bases separated the two germline ends. The CDR3 sequence is 16 residues long. CDR1 and CDR2 (germline): KGHSH, LQKENI. CDR3 sequence: CASSPKPGQKNTEAFF. The CDR3 nucleotides read TGTGCCAGCTCACCAAAGCCCGGACAGAAGAACACTGAAGCTTTCTTT.

The V and J genes are TRBV21-1 and TRBJ2-7; TRBD2, as called in the table, went unchecked against the DNA. TRBV21-1 corresponds to a pseudogene. CDR3 length: 22 residues. The CDR3 region is CASSKPRNRLAGGIPVLYEQYF. The CDR3 coding sequence is TGTGCCAGCAGCAAACCTAGAAATCGCCTAGCGGGAGGGATCCCCGTCCTTTACGAGCAGTACTTC.

This sequence joins TRBV7-9 and TRBJ1-5; possible D gene TRBD1, 6 bases. Trimming shortened V by 1 base and J by 2 bases, and 15 bases separated the two germline ends. The CDR3 is 17 residues long. Germline lookup yields CDR1 SEHNR and CDR2 FQNEAQ (reference sequence). The CDR3 nucleotides are TGTGCCAGCAGCTTAGTCGGGGCTAACAGGGGCAATCAGCCCCAGCATTTT. It codes for CASSLVGANRGNQPQHF.